This T cell receptor (beta chain) emerged from a study of blood T cell repertoires in COVID-19. Turning to the study itself: Both acute and convalescent COVID-19 samples were obtained from the United States, Italy and Spain. Sample material is recorded as cDNA or gDNA derived from T cells, B-cell-depleted T cells, or PBMCs.

The CDR3 totals 13 residues. Germline CDR1 is LGHDT and CDR2 is YNNKEL (reference sequence). V shed 0 bases and J shed 7 bases, with 7 bases lying between them. Some clones are missing from TCRdb's copy, which holds only in-frame ones; the method was immunoSEQ multiplex PCR. The sample carries about 190,000 clones, about 80% recorded once. The sequenced material came from peripheral blood. The clonotype was recovered from a young man with active or convalescent COVID-19. V and J are TRBV3-1 (or the pseudogene TRBV3-2) and TRBJ1-5; no reliable D call. CDR3 sequence: CASSQDKAQPQHF. In nucleotides, the CDR3 is TGTGCCAGCAGCCAAGATAAAGCCCAGCCCCAGCATTTT.